This is a list of T cell receptor beta chains from one sample in a study of T cells in Graves' hyperthyroidism and ophthalmopathy. TCRdb redid the calling of the multiplex PCR reads with MiXCR, one entry per CDR3 protein. Of 75,000 to 100,000 distinct CDR3 sequences in the sample, around 40% were seen once. Material for sequencing was peripheral blood or thyroid tissue (not recorded which). These receptors were taken from a woman under 40 with Graves' hyperthyroidism. Each CDR3 is given with its conserved first and last residue. Size values are once, few and many counts, or a class for expanded clones, and some rows have none.

J: TRBJ1-1; size: many; V: TRBV25-1; CDR3: CASSELGSEAFF
J: TRBJ2-5; size: -; V: TRBV11-1; CDR3: CASRALTETQYF
J: TRBJ2-7; size: many; V: TRBV10-2; CDR3: CASSNYEQYF
J: TRBJ1-4; size: -; V: TRBV5-8; CDR3: CASSLDRAHEKLFF
J: TRBJ2-5; size: medium-sized; V: TRBV25-1; CDR3: CASSDKKRTGDETQYF
J: TRBJ2-7; size: -; V: TRBV20-1; CDR3: CSARGASGRAVYEQYF
J: TRBJ1-5; size: many; V: TRBV7-2; CDR3: CASRPGGGTGPQHF
J: TRBJ2-1; size: -; V: TRBV6-1; CDR3: CASRRGSPYNEQFF
J: TRBJ1-1; size: -; V: TRBV11-2; CDR3: CASSSEGENTEALF
J: TRBJ1-1; size: -; V: TRBV9; CDR3: CASSVGSAGRNTEAFF
J: TRBJ1-6; size: many; V: TRBV4-1; CDR3: CASSQDPAGRGSPLHF